This is a list of T cell receptor beta chains from one sample in a study of metastatic and nonmetastatic thyroid tumors. TCRdb ran MiXCR on the PCR reads. The sample lists around 14,000 clones; approximately 3.9% were seen once. Source material: tumor tissue. Receptors originate from a female donor with papillary thyroid cancer or a benign thyroid nodule (not recorded which). Some clones in this sample may be carry-over from other donors' samples. Each CDR3 is given with its conserved first and last residue. A D gene is named only where the DNA matches it firmly. Not every row has a clone size; where given, it reads once, few, many or a size class.

j_call d_call clone_size v_call cdr3_length cdr3_aa cdr3_nt
TRBJ2-1 - - TRBV6-1 15 CASRKKASSYNEQFF TGTGCCAGCAGAAAAAAGGCCAGCTCCTACAATGAGCAGTTCTTC
TRBJ1-2 - - TRBV3-1 15 CASSQDLTGLYGYTF TGTGCCAGCAGCCAAGATCTTACAGGCCTATATGGCTACACCTTC
TRBJ2-7 - few TRBV6-1 15 CASSEGHMSSYEQYF TGTGCCAGCAGTGAGGGTCACATGAGCTCCTACGAGCAGTACTTC
TRBJ2-3 - - TRBV5-8 14 CASSLDVLRDTQYF TGTGCCAGCAGCTTGGATGTATTGAGGGATACGCAGTATTTT
TRBJ2-3 TRBD2 few TRBV12-3/TRBV12-4 14 CASSLGGGKDTQYF TGTGCCAGCAGTTTAGGGGGGGGGAAAGATACGCAGTATTTT
TRBJ1-1 TRBD1 few TRBV6-9 13 CASSYRGGTEAFF TGTGCCAGCAGCTACAGGGGTGGCACTGAAGCTTTCTTT
TRBJ2-1 TRBD2 few TRBV28 18 CASSLEGLAGSSYNEQFF TGTGCCAGCAGTTTAGAGGGCTTAGCGGGGAGCTCCTACAATGAGCAGTTCTTC
TRBJ2-5 - - TRBV19 13 CASSIWKQETQYF TGTGCCAGTAGTATCTGGAAACAAGAGACCCAGTACTTC
TRBJ1-5 - few TRBV6-2/TRBV6-3 15 CASSEGSVGDQPQHF TGTGCCAGCAGTGAGGGCTCTGTGGGGGATCAGCCCCAGCATTTT
TRBJ1-1 - many TRBV6-1 15 CASNQREGDYTEAFF TGTGCCAGCAACCAGCGGGAGGGGGATTACACTGAAGCTTTCTTT
TRBJ2-5 - few TRBV6-2/TRBV6-3 12 CASWRGGETQYF TGTGCCAGCTGGAGGGGGGGCGAGACCCAGTACTTC
TRBJ2-7 - - TRBV6-5 15 CASSYSADSSYEQYF TGTGCCAGCAGTTACTCGGCAGATAGCTCCTACGAGCAGTACTTC
TRBJ2-1 - few TRBV2 11 CASSESAALFF TGTGCCAGCAGTGAAAGTGCCGCTCTATTCTTC
TRBJ1-2 - - TRBV20-1 14 CSASATGTFWGYTF TGCAGTGCTTCTGCCACCGGAACCTTCTGGGGCTACACCTTC
TRBJ2-5 TRBD1 - TRBV12-3/TRBV12-4 14 CASSPTGLKETQYF TGTGCCAGCAGTCCGACAGGGCTCAAAGAGACCCAGTACTTC
TRBJ1-1 - few TRBV6-1 13 CASTVSRNTEAFF TGTGCCAGCACTGTGTCGAGGAACACTGAAGCTTTCTTT
TRBJ1-2 TRBD1 few TRBV28 13 CASSRGTDYGYTF TGTGCCAGCAGCCGCGGGACAGACTATGGCTACACCTTC
TRBJ1-2 - few TRBV27 13 CASSYHRHYGYTF TGTGCCAGCAGTTATCACAGGCACTATGGCTACACCTTC
TRBJ1-2 TRBD1 - TRBV28 16 CASSLQSGGGYYGYTF TGTGCCAGCAGTTTACAATCAGGGGGGGGGTACTATGGCTACACCTTC
TRBJ2-1 TRBD2 few TRBV5-1 15 CASSLEVAGSDEQFF TGCGCCAGCAGCTTGGAGGTAGCGGGGTCGGATGAGCAGTTCTTC